Listed below are T cell receptor beta chains from one sample, sequenced in a study of blood T cell repertoires in COVID-19. Libraries were prepared by immunoSEQ multiplex PCR; TCRdb keeps only in-frame clonotypes and omits some of them. The data contain approximately 240,000 clones, about 79% of them singletons. The sequenced material came from PBMCs or T cells enriched from blood (not recorded which). Receptors originate from a woman between 40 and 50 years old with acute COVID-19. Each CDR3 is given with its conserved first and last residue. A D gene is named only where the DNA matches it firmly. For some rows the clone size is stated as once, few or many, or as a class when expanded; others skip it.

V gene: TRBV5-5
clone size: -
J gene: TRBJ1-1
D gene: TRBD1
CDR3 DNA: TGTGCCAGCAGCCCCAGGACAGGGATTGTTTACACTGAAGCTTTCTTT
CDR3 protein: CASSPRTGIVYTEAFF

V gene: TRBV6-5
clone size: -
J gene: TRBJ1-2
D gene: -
CDR3 DNA: TGTGCCAGCAGTCTGAGTGCTAACTATGGCTACACCTTC
CDR3 protein: CASSLSANYGYTF

V gene: TRBV10-1
clone size: -
J gene: TRBJ2-7
D gene: TRBD1
CDR3 DNA: TGCGCCAGCAGTGAGTTCCCCCGGACAGGGTACCACGAGCAGTACTTC
CDR3 protein: CASSEFPRTGYHEQYF

V gene: TRBV9
clone size: -
J gene: TRBJ2-7
D gene: TRBD2
CDR3 DNA: TGTGCCAGCAGCGTAGGGGGTACTAGCGGCTACGAGCAGTACTTC
CDR3 protein: CASSVGGTSGYEQYF

V gene: TRBV2
clone size: few
J gene: TRBJ2-5
D gene: TRBD2
CDR3 DNA: TGTGCCAGCAGTGATGCGGCTAGCGGGATCGGTGAGACCCAGTACTTC
CDR3 protein: CASSDAASGIGETQYF

V gene: TRBV27
clone size: few
J gene: TRBJ1-5
D gene: TRBD1
CDR3 DNA: TGTGCCAGCAGTTTAGGGACAGGGGGCAATCAGCCCCAGCATTTT
CDR3 protein: CASSLGTGGNQPQHF

V gene: TRBV5-1
clone size: -
J gene: TRBJ2-3
D gene: -
CDR3 DNA: TGCGCCAGCAGTTTTCTGTTCCGGGGGACAGATACGCAGTATTTT
CDR3 protein: CASSFLFRGTDTQYF

V gene: TRBV20-1
clone size: -
J gene: TRBJ2-1
D gene: TRBD2
CDR3 DNA: TGCAGTGCTAGTTCTAGCGGGTTCAATGAGCAGTTCTTC
CDR3 protein: CSASSSGFNEQFF

V gene: TRBV9
clone size: -
J gene: TRBJ2-1
D gene: -
CDR3 DNA: TGTGCCAGCAGCGTAGTGGGCGGGGGCCCCGTGGTTGAGCAGTTCTTC
CDR3 protein: CASSVVGGGPVVEQFF

V gene: TRBV6-4
clone size: -
J gene: TRBJ2-1
D gene: TRBD2
CDR3 DNA: TGTGCCAGCAGTGACGGGGGGGGATTCGATGAGCAGTTCTTC
CDR3 protein: CASSDGGGFDEQFF

V gene: TRBV7-3
clone size: once
J gene: TRBJ1-3
D gene: -
CDR3 DNA: TGTGCCAGCAGCTTAAAAAAATCGTGGGTGAACAGGCCCTCTGGAAACACCATATATTTT
CDR3 protein: CASSLKKSWVNRPSGNTIYF

V gene: TRBV24-1
clone size: -
J gene: TRBJ2-3
D gene: -
CDR3 DNA: TGTGCCACCAGTTCCTTGAGCGATACGCAGTATTTT
CDR3 protein: CATSSLSDTQYF

V gene: TRBV12-3/TRBV12-4
clone size: -
J gene: TRBJ1-5
D gene: -
CDR3 DNA: TGTGCCAGCAGTTCACCATCAACACAGCCCCAGCATTTT
CDR3 protein: CASSSPSTQPQHF

V gene: TRBV7-9
clone size: -
J gene: TRBJ2-1
D gene: TRBD2
CDR3 DNA: TGTGCCAGCAGCTTTGTGACTAGCGGGAGCGTGTGGCAGCAGTTCTTC
CDR3 protein: CASSFVTSGSVWQQFF

V gene: TRBV19
clone size: -
J gene: TRBJ1-6
D gene: TRBD1
CDR3 DNA: TGTGCCTCCCGGGGACAGGGGTTTTCACCCCTCCACTTT
CDR3 protein: CASRGQGFSPLHF

V gene: TRBV5-1
clone size: -
J gene: TRBJ1-6
D gene: -
CDR3 DNA: TGCGCCAGCAGCTTGGATGGGCAGGCAATTCAAAATTCACCCCTCCACTTT
CDR3 protein: CASSLDGQAIQNSPLHF

V gene: TRBV18
clone size: -
J gene: TRBJ2-1
D gene: TRBD1
CDR3 DNA: TGTGCCAGCTCACCAATTCTGGGACAGGGAGAGCAGTTCTTC
CDR3 protein: CASSPILGQGEQFF

V gene: TRBV6-5
clone size: once
J gene: TRBJ2-5
D gene: TRBD2
CDR3 DNA: TGTGCCAGCACTAGCGGGGGGGCCGAGACCCAGTACTTC
CDR3 protein: CASTSGGAETQYF

V gene: TRBV10-3
clone size: few
J gene: TRBJ2-1
D gene: -
CDR3 DNA: TGTGCCATCAGTGAGTCGTTGGATGGCGGTTACAATGAGCAGTTCTTC
CDR3 protein: CAISESLDGGYNEQFF

V gene: TRBV4-2
clone size: -
J gene: TRBJ1-2
D gene: TRBD1
CDR3 DNA: TGTGCCAGCAGCCAAGAGTTAAGGGGGCGGGAAAACTATGGCTACACCTTC
CDR3 protein: CASSQELRGRENYGYTF

V gene: TRBV5-1
clone size: -
J gene: TRBJ1-2
D gene: -
CDR3 DNA: TGCGCCAGCAGCTTCGGCAGGGGCGCGGGTAACTATGGCTACACCTTC
CDR3 protein: CASSFGRGAGNYGYTF

V gene: TRBV10-3
clone size: few
J gene: TRBJ1-1
D gene: TRBD1
CDR3 DNA: TGTGCCATCAGTGAGTCGACAGGGGGCACTGAAGCTTTCTTT
CDR3 protein: CAISESTGGTEAFF

V gene: TRBV6-5
clone size: -
J gene: TRBJ2-1
D gene: TRBD1
CDR3 DNA: TGTGCCAGCAGTTATTCATTGACAGGGAAGGACAATGAGCAGTTCTTC
CDR3 protein: CASSYSLTGKDNEQFF

V gene: TRBV18
clone size: -
J gene: TRBJ1-2
D gene: TRBD1
CDR3 DNA: TGTGCCAGCTCGCTGAACCGGGACAGTTTTAACTATGGCTACACCTTC
CDR3 protein: CASSLNRDSFNYGYTF

V gene: TRBV5-6
clone size: few
J gene: TRBJ1-1
D gene: -
CDR3 DNA: TGTGCCAGCAGCTTCACTAGGGTGGGGTTGAACACTGAAGCTTTCTTT
CDR3 protein: CASSFTRVGLNTEAFF

V gene: TRBV7-2
clone size: -
J gene: TRBJ2-7
D gene: TRBD2
CDR3 DNA: TGTGCCAGCAGAGGACGAGCGGGAGGGATTTACGAGCAGTACTTC
CDR3 protein: CASRGRAGGIYEQYF

V gene: TRBV9
clone size: -
J gene: TRBJ2-3
D gene: TRBD1
CDR3 DNA: TGTGCCAGCAGCGTAGGGGACAGGGACACAGATACGCAGTATTTT
CDR3 protein: CASSVGDRDTDTQYF

V gene: TRBV19
clone size: -
J gene: TRBJ2-1
D gene: TRBD2
CDR3 DNA: TGTGCCAGTAGTACGGGACTAGCGCTTATCAACAATGAGCAGTTCTTC
CDR3 protein: CASSTGLALINNEQFF

V gene: TRBV30
clone size: -
J gene: TRBJ2-3
D gene: -
CDR3 DNA: TGTGCCTGGGAGGCGGGGGCGGCAGATACGCAGTATTTT
CDR3 protein: CAWEAGAADTQYF

V gene: TRBV7-2
clone size: -
J gene: TRBJ2-7
D gene: TRBD2
CDR3 DNA: TGTGCCAGCAGCTCCCTAGCGGGGGGAGGCTCCGAGCAGTACTTC
CDR3 protein: CASSSLAGGGSEQYF

V gene: TRBV4-2
clone size: -
J gene: TRBJ2-1
D gene: -
CDR3 DNA: TGTGCCAGCAGCCCTGATCCCGGGGGGTACAGGGTAAATGAGCAGTTCTTC
CDR3 protein: CASSPDPGGYRVNEQFF

V gene: TRBV9
clone size: -
J gene: TRBJ1-2
D gene: TRBD1
CDR3 DNA: TGTGCCAGCAGCGTAGATTCGGGACAGGGTTCTAACTATGGCTACACCTTC
CDR3 protein: CASSVDSGQGSNYGYTF

V gene: TRBV28
clone size: few
J gene: TRBJ1-2
D gene: -
CDR3 DNA: TGTGCCAGCAGTTTTAACCAGAATAACTATGGCTACACCTTC
CDR3 protein: CASSFNQNNYGYTF

V gene: TRBV10-1
clone size: few
J gene: TRBJ2-7
D gene: -
CDR3 DNA: TGCGCCAGCAGTGCCGGAGACTTTCGGGACGAGCAGTACTTC
CDR3 protein: CASSAGDFRDEQYF

V gene: TRBV24-1
clone size: -
J gene: TRBJ2-7
D gene: TRBD2
CDR3 DNA: TGTGCCACCAGTGATTTTAACCTAGCGGGGTCTTACGAGCAGTACTTC
CDR3 protein: CATSDFNLAGSYEQYF

V gene: TRBV11-3
clone size: -
J gene: TRBJ2-1
D gene: TRBD2
CDR3 DNA: TGTGCCAGCAGCCTAGCGGGGAGGGAGGATGAGCAGTTCTTC
CDR3 protein: CASSLAGREDEQFF